This TCR beta chain was documented in a study of T cell clones after liver transplantation. Assay used: immunoSEQ multiplex PCR; TCRdb lists only in-frame clones, some missing. The repertoire includes 95,000 to 110,000 clones, about 80% of them detected once, and less than 3% sits in the top ten. CDR3 size: 13 residues. Trimming cost V 2 bases and J 0 bases, with 5 bases left between them. Germline CDR1 SGHKS, CDR2 YYEKEE (reference sequence). The source is a human patient who received a liver transplant. Part of the T cell pool may stem from the graft donor. Material: CD4+ T cells from blood, obtained around 44 months after liver transplant. The V and J genes are TRBV5-5 and TRBJ1-1; D call uncertain. CDR3 bases: TGTGCCAGCAGCTTTGCGGTGAACACTGAAGCTTTCTTT. As protein: CASSFAVNTEAFF.